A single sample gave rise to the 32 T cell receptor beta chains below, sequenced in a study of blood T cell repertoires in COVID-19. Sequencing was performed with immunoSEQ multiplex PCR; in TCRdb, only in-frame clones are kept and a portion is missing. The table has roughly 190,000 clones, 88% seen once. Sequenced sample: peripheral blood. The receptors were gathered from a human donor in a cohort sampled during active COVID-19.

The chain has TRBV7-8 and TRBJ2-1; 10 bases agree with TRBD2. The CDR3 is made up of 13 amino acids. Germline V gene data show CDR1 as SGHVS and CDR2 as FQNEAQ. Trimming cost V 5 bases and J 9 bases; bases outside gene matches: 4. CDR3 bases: TGTGCCAGCAGCAGAAGCGGGGGGGGTGAGCAGTTCTTC. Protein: CASSRSGGGEQFF. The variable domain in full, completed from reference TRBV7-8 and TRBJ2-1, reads GAGVSQSPRYKVAKRGQDVALRCDPISGHVSLFWYQQALGQGPEFLTYFQNEAQLDKSGLPSDRFFAERPEGSVSTLKIQRTQQEDSAVYLCASSRSGGGEQFFGPGTRLTVL.

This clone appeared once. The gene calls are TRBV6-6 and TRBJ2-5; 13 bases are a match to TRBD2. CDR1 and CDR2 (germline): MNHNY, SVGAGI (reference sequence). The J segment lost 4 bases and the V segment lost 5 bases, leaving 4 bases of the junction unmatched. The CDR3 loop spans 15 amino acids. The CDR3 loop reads CASSDRLAGGETQYF. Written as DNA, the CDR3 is TGTGCCAGCAGTGACCGACTAGCGGGGGGAGAGACCCAGTACTTC.

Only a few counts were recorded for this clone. The CDR3 DNA reads TGTGCCAGCAGCTTACTTTTACGGCGACAGAAGAATGAAAAACTGTTTTTT. Protein: CASSLLLRRQKNEKLFF. V gene TRBV11-2 combines with J gene TRBJ1-4; maybe TRBD1 (5 bases). V was shortened by 2 bases and J by 5 bases, with 18 bases between the two germline ends. CDR3 length equals 17 residues. Germline V gene lookup returns CDR1 SGHAT and CDR2 FQNNGV.

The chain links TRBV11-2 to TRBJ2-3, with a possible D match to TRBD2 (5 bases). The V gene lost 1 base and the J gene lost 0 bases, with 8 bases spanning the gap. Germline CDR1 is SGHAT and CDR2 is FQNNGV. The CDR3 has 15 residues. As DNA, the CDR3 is TGTGCCAGCAGCTTAGGTGAGCGGAGCACAGATACGCAGTATTTT. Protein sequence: CASSLGERSTDTQYF.

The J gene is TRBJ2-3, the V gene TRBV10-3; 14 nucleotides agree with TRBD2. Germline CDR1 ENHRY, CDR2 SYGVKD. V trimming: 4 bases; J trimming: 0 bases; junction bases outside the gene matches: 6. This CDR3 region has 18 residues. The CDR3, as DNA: TGTGCCATCAGTGGGGGACTAGCGGGAGCAACAAGCACAGATACGCAGTATTTT. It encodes CAISGGLAGATSTDTQYF.

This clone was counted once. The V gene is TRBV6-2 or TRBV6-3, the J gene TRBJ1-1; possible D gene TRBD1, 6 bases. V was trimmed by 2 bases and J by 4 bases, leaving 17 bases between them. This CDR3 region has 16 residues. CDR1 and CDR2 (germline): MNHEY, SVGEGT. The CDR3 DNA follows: TGTGCCAGCAGTTACGACTCGAGGCCACAGGGCACTGAAGCTTTCTTT. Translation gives CASSYDSRPQGTEAFF.

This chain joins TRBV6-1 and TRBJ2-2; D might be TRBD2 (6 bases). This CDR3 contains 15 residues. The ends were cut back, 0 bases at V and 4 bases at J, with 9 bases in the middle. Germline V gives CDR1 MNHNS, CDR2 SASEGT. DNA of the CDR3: TGTGCCAGCAGTGAAGCAGGGCGGGGCACCGGGGAGCTGTTTTTT. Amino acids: CASSEAGRGTGELFF.

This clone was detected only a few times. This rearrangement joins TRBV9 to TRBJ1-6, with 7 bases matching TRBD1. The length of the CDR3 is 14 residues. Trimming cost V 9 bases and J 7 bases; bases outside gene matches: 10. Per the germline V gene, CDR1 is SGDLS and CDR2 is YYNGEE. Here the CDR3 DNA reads TGTGCCACCTCTCCAGGGGGACAGAATTCACCCCTCCACTTT. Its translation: CATSPGGQNSPLHF.

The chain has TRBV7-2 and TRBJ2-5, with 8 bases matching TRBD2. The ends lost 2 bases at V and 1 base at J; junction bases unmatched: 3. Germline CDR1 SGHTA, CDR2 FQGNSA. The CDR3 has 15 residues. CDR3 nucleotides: TGTGCCAGCAGCTTATTCGCGGGGGGCCAAGAGACCCAGTACTTC. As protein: CASSLFAGGQETQYF.

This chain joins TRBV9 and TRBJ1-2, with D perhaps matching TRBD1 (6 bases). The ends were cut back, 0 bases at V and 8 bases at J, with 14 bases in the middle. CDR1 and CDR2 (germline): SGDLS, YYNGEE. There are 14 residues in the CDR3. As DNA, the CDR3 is TGTGCCAGCAGCGTAGTGGAATCGGGGGGCGGCTACACCTTC. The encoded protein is CASSVVESGGGYTF.

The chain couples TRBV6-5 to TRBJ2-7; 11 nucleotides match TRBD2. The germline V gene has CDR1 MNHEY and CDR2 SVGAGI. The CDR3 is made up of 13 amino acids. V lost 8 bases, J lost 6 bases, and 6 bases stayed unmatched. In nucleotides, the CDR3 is TGTGCCAGCCGGGGGACTAGCGGTATCGAGCAGTACTTC. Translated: CASRGTSGIEQYF.

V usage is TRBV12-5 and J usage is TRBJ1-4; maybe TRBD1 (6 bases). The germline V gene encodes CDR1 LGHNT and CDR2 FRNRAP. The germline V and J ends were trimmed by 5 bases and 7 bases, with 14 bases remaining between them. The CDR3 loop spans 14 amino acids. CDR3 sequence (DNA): TGTGCTAGTGGTATGAACAGGGCAGCTGAAAAACTGTTTTTT. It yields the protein CASGMNRAAEKLFF.

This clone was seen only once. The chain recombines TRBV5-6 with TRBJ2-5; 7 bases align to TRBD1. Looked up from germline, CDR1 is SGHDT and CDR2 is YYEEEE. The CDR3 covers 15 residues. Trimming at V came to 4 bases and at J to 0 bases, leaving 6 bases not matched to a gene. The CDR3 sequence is CASSQIDRDQETQYF. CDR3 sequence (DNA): TGTGCCAGCAGCCAAATCGACAGGGACCAAGAGACCCAGTACTTC.

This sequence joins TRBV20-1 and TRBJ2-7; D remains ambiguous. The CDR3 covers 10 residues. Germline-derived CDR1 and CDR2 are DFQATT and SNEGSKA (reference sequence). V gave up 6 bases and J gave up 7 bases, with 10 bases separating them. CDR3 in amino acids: CSAGIGEQYF. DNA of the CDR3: TGCAGTGCCGGTATCGGGGAGCAGTACTTC.

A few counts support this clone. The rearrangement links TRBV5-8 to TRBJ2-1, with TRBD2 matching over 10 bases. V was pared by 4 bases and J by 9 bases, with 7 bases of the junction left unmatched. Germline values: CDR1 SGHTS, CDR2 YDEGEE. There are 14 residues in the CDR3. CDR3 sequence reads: CASSPSGRSGEQFF. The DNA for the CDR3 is TGTGCCAGCAGCCCTAGCGGGAGATCGGGTGAGCAGTTCTTC.

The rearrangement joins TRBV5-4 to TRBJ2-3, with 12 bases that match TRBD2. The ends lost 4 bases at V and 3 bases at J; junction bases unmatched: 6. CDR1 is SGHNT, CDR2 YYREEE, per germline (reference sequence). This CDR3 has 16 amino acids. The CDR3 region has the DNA TGTGCCAGCAGCACGGGACTAGCGGGCCAAACAGATACGCAGTATTTT. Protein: CASSTGLAGQTDTQYF.

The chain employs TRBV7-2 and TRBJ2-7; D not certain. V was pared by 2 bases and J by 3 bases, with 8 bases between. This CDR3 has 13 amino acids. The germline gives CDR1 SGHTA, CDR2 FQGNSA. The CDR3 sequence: CASSLSFSYEQYF. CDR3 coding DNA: TGTGCCAGCAGCTTAAGTTTCAGCTACGAGCAGTACTTC.

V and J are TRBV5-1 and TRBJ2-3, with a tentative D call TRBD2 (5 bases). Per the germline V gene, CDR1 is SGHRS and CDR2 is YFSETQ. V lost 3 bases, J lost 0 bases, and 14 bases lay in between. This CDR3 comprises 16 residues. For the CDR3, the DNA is TGCGCCAGCAGCTACTTGTTGAGGACTAGCACAGATACGCAGTATTTT. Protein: CASSYLLRTSTDTQYF.

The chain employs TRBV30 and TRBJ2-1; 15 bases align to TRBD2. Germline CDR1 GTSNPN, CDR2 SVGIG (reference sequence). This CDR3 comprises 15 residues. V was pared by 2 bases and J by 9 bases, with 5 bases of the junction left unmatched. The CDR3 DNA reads TGTGCCTGGAGTCCTCGGGGACTAGCGGGAGGTGAGCAGTTCTTC. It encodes CAWSPRGLAGGEQFF. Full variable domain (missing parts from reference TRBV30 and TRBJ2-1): SQTIHQWPATLVQPVGSPLSLECTVEGTSNPNLYWYRQAAGRGLQLLFYSVGIGQISSEVPQNLSASRPQDRQFILSSKKLLLSDSGFYLCAWSPRGLAGGEQFFGPGTRLTVL.

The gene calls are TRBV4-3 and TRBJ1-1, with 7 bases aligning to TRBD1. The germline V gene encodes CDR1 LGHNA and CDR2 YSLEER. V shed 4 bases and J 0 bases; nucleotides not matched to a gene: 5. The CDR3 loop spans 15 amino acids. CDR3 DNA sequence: TGCGCCAGCAGCCCCGGCAGGGGGATGAACACTGAAGCTTTCTTT. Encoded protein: CASSPGRGMNTEAFF.

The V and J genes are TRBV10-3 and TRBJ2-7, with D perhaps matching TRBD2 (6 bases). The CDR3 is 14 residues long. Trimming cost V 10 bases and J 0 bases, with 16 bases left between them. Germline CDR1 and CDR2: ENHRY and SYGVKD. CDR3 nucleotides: TGTGCCACCAGGCGGGACTCAAGCTCCTACGAGCAGTACTTC. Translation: CATRRDSSSYEQYF.

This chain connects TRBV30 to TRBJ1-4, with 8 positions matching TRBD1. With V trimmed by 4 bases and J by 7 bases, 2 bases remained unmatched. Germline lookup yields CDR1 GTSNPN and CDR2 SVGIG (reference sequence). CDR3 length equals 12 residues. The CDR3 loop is CAWTGGGEKLFF. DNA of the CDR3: TGTGCCTGGACAGGGGGCGGTGAAAAACTGTTTTTT.

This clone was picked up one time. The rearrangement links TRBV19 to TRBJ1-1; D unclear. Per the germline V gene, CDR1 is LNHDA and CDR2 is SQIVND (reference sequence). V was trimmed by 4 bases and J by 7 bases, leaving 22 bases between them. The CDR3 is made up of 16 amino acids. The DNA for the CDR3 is TGTGCCAGTAGTAAGGTTCGGTCAGCGTCTCTAGTTGAAGCTTTCTTT. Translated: CASSKVRSASLVEAFF.

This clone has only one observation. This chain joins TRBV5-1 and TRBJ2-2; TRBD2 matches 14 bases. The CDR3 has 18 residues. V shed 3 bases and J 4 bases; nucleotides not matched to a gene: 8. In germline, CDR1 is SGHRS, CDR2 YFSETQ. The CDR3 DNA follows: TGCGCCAGCAGCTCGCTGACTAGCGGGGGGGCTGGCACCGGGGAGCTGTTTTTT. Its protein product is CASSSLTSGGAGTGELFF.

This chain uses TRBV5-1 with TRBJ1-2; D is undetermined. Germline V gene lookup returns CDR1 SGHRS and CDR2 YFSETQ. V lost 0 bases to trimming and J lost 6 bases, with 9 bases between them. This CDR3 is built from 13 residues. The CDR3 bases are TGCGCCAGCAGCTTGGAGGCAGGTCATGGCTACACCTTC. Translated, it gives CASSLEAGHGYTF.

The CDR3: CASSRTGATEAFF. CDR3 DNA: TGTGCCAGCTCACGGACAGGGGCCACTGAAGCTTTCTTT. The chain has TRBV18 and TRBJ1-1; 9 positions match TRBD1. There are 13 residues in the CDR3. After removal of 4 bases from V and 4 bases from J, the junction contained 1 base not matched to a gene. CDR1 and CDR2 (germline): KGHSH, LQKENI.

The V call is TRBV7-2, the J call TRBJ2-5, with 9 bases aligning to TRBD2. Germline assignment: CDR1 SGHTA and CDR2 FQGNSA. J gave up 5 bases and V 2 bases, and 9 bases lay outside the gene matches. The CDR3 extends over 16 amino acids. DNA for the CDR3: TGTGCCAGCAGCTTATTACAAGCGGGAGGCGGGGAGACCCAGTACTTC. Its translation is CASSLLQAGGGETQYF.

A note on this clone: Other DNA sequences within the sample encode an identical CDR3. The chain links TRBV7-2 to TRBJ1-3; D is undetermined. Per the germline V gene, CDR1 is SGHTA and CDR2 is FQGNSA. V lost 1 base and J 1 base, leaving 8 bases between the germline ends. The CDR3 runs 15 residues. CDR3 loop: CASSLVRGSGNTIYF. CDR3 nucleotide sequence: TGTGCCAGCAGCTTAGTAAGAGGGTCTGGAAACACCATATATTTT.

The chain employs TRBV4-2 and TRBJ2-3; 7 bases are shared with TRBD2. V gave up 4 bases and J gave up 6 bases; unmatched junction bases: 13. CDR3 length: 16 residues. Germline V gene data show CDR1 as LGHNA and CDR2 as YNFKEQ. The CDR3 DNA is TGTGCCAGCAGCCCCAATAGCGGGTGGAAAGCGGATACGCAGTATTTT. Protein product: CASSPNSGWKADTQYF.

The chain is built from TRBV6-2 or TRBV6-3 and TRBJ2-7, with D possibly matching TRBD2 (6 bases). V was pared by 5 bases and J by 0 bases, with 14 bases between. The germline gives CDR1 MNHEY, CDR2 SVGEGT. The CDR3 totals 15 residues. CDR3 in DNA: TGTGCCAGCAGTAATTTGGCGGGGAGCTCCTACGAGCAGTACTTC. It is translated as CASSNLAGSSYEQYF.

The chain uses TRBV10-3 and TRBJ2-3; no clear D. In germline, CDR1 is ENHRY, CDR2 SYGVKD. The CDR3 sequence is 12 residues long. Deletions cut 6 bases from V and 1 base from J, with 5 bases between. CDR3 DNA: TGTGCCATCAGCGGTGGCACAGATACGCAGTATTTT. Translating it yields CAISGGTDTQYF.

The CDR3 reads CASSASPGLAGGEFYNEQFF. Here the CDR3 DNA reads TGTGCCAGCAGCGCCTCGCCGGGACTAGCGGGGGGGGAGTTCTACAATGAGCAGTTCTTC. The chain couples TRBV7-8 to TRBJ2-1; TRBD2 aligns across 16 bases. V dropped 5 bases and J dropped 3; count of bases not matched to a gene: 13. CDR1 and CDR2 from the germline V gene are SGHVS and FQNEAQ. This CDR3 is built from 20 residues.